The 17 T cell receptor beta chains listed next were all sequenced from one sample in a study of CD8 T cell repertoires and HIV-1 epitope variants. Sequenced by immunoSEQ multiplex PCR; TCRdb stores in-frame clones only, minus some. The sample includes about 2,400 clones, around 73% of them seen just once. No antigen has been identified for these receptors. Sequencing was performed on cultured CD8+ T cells derived from PBMCs. The receptors originated from a male donor with HIV.

This clone was counted a single time. In nucleotides, the CDR3 is TGTGCCAGCAGCTTAAGTGGGGCAGGCTACGAGCAGTACTTC. Its protein product is CASSLSGAGYEQYF. This rearrangement joins TRBV7-3 to TRBJ2-7; D is possibly TRBD1 (5 bases). The CDR3 length is 14 residues. V dropped 1 base and J dropped 3 bases, with 10 bases sitting between them. The V gene's germline CDR1 is SGHTA and CDR2 FQGTGA.

The chain employs TRBV6-5 and TRBJ2-2, with a possible D match to TRBD2 (6 bases). The germline CDR1 and CDR2 sequences are MNHEY and SVGAGI. This CDR3 region has 15 residues. Trimming pared 5 bases from V and 6 bases from J, leaving 16 bases between. CDR3 nucleotides: TGTGCCAGCAGTCCCCCGACTAGTGGGGCCGGGGAGCTGTTTTTT. The encoded protein is CASSPPTSGAGELFF.

The chain recombines TRBV27 with TRBJ2-1, with 9 bases fitting TRBD2. Trimming at V came to 7 bases and at J to 2 bases, leaving 6 bases not matched to a gene. Germline V CDR1 and CDR2: MNHEY, SMNVEV (reference sequence). The length of the CDR3 is 15 residues. CDR3 in amino acids: CASNPGGGAYNEQFF. The CDR3 DNA is TGTGCCAGCAACCCCGGCGGGGGGGCCTACAATGAGCAGTTCTTC.

This clone was picked up a small number of times. The gene calls are TRBV29-1 and TRBJ2-1, with D maybe TRBD1 (6 bases). V was cut by 2 bases and J by 8 bases, with 13 bases left in between. The CDR3 contains 13 residues. Germline V gene data show CDR1 as SQVTM and CDR2 as ANQGSEA. As DNA, the CDR3 is TGCAGCGTTGAATATTTGGGGGCACATGAGCAGTTCTTC. Residues: CSVEYLGAHEQFF.

This clone was seen a single time. The CDR3 is CASSRAGLANEKLFF. The CDR3 DNA reads as TGTGCCAGCAGCCGCGCAGGGCTTGCTAATGAAAAACTGTTTTTT. The chain recombines TRBV6-5 with TRBJ1-4; D is perhaps TRBD1 (5 bases). Trimming took off 6 bases at V and 3 bases at J, with 14 bases between the two ends. CDR3 length: 15 amino acids. Germline V CDR1 and CDR2: MNHEY, SVGAGI.

V usage is TRBV18 and J usage is TRBJ2-7; 7 positions agree with TRBD1. This CDR3 contains 14 residues. Germline V gene data show CDR1 as KGHSH and CDR2 as LQKENI. Germline trimming cut 1 base from V and 5 bases from J; bases unmatched to any gene: 5. The CDR3 reads CASSPQTGKDEQYF. CDR3 coding DNA: TGTGCCAGCTCACCACAGACAGGGAAGGACGAGCAGTACTTC.

The rearrangement joins TRBV27 to TRBJ2-7; 8 positions agree with TRBD1. This CDR3 is 16 amino acids long. The V and J ends lost 2 bases and 3 bases, in that order; junction bases with no gene match: 9. Germline CDR1 is MNHEY and CDR2 is SMNVEV (reference sequence). The CDR3 sequence: CASSLGVGTGDYEQYF. CDR3 in DNA: TGTGCCAGCAGTTTAGGGGTCGGGACAGGAGACTACGAGCAGTACTTC.

V gene TRBV5-4 combines with J gene TRBJ2-5, with D uncertain. The CDR3 length is 13 residues. Germline V lookup: CDR1 SGHNT, CDR2 YYREEE (reference sequence). Between the trimmed V and J ends, which lost 0 bases and 3 bases, there was a span of 6 bases. The CDR3 DNA is TGTGCCAGCAGCTTGGACGAGGAAGAGACCCAGTACTTC. Protein product: CASSLDEEETQYF.

V and J are TRBV18 and TRBJ1-1; D uncertain. The CDR3 covers 11 residues. The germline V and J ends were trimmed by 5 bases and 6 bases, with 7 bases remaining between them. Germline CDR1 reads KGHSH; CDR2 reads LQKENI. In DNA, the CDR3 is TGTGCCAGCTCAGAGCCGCCTGAAGCTTTCTTT. Protein: CASSEPPEAFF. Supplemented by reference TRBV18 and TRBJ1-1, the full variable domain reads NAGVMQNPRHLVRRRGQEARLRCSPMKGHSHVYWYRQLPEEGLKFMVYLQKENIIDESGMPKERFSAEFPKEGPSILRIQQVVRGDSAAYFCASSEPPEAFFGQGTRLTVV.

The CDR3 reads CASSSTGASLSSGANVLTF. The CDR3 nucleotides read TGTGCCAGCAGCTCGACAGGGGCCTCACTGAGCTCTGGGGCCAACGTCCTGACTTTC. The V gene is TRBV7-9, the J gene TRBJ2-6, with 8 positions matching TRBD1. This CDR3 contains 19 residues. The junction had 11 bases not matched to a gene; V was cut back by 4 bases and J by 0 bases. Germline CDR1 is SEHNR and CDR2 is FQNEAQ (reference sequence).

The CDR3 loop reads CASSSELAAYEQYF. The CDR3 region has the DNA TGTGCCAGCAGTTCCGAACTAGCGGCCTACGAGCAGTACTTC. The chain recombines TRBV7-9 with TRBJ2-7; 8 bases are shared with TRBD2. The length of the CDR3 is 14 residues. The V segment lost 6 bases and the J segment 2 bases; nucleotides outside the gene matches: 6. Germline V CDR1 and CDR2: SEHNR, FQNEAQ (reference sequence).

V usage is TRBV28 and J usage is TRBJ1-2, with D hard to call. In germline, CDR1 is MDHEN, CDR2 SYDVKM. The length of the CDR3 is 15 residues. The V and J ends lost 8 bases and 4 bases respectively, with 20 bases between them. CDR3 loop: CASRRTAPLGYGYTF. CDR3 bases: TGTGCCAGCCGAAGAACGGCTCCCCTGGGCTATGGCTACACCTTC.

The chain joins TRBV6-5 to TRBJ2-1; possibly TRBD2 for D (6 bases). In germline, CDR1 is MNHEY, CDR2 SVGAGI. Trimming left V 4 bases short and J 8 bases short, with 12 bases between. The CDR3 consists of 13 residues. The CDR3 sequence: CASSSRDSDEQFF. The CDR3 DNA sequence: TGTGCCAGCAGTTCCCGGGACTCGGATGAGCAGTTCTTC.

The V and J genes are TRBV28 and TRBJ2-1; 7 nucleotides agree with TRBD2. The germline gives CDR1 MDHEN, CDR2 SYDVKM. V lost 3 bases, J lost 7 bases, and 9 bases stayed unmatched. The CDR3 loop spans 15 amino acids. The CDR3 is CASSLGGSFLNEQFF. DNA of the CDR3: TGTGCCAGCAGTTTGGGCGGGAGCTTCCTTAATGAGCAGTTCTTC.

The chain carries TRBV14 and TRBJ2-5; 9 bases line up with TRBD2. Germline CDR1 reads SGHDN; CDR2 reads FVKESK. V gave up 0 bases and J gave up 5 bases; unmatched junction bases: 16. The length of the CDR3 is 19 residues. Here the CDR3 DNA reads TGTGCCAGCAGCCAAGATGACGCGTTATCTGGCGGGGGGGCGGAGACCCAGTACTTC. Amino acid sequence: CASSQDDALSGGGAETQYF.

V gene TRBV5-6 combines with J gene TRBJ1-2; TRBD1 matches 7 bases. V shed 0 bases, J shed 8 bases, and the junction held 7 bases outside the gene matches. The CDR3 has 14 amino acids. Germline assignment: CDR1 SGHDT and CDR2 YYEEEE. The CDR3 DNA is TGTGCCAGCAGCTTGGGGGACAGCGTTTGGGGCTACACCTTC. This gives the protein CASSLGDSVWGYTF. Full variable domain (remainder filled in from reference TRBV5-6 and TRBJ1-2): DAGVTQSPTHLIKTRGQQVTLRCSPKSGHDTVSWYQQALGQGPQFIFQYYEEEERQRGNFPDRFSGHQFPNYSSELNVNALLLGDSALYLCASSLGDSVWGYTFGSGTRLTVV.

The V and J genes are TRBV6-6 and TRBJ2-3; no firm D call. Trimming cost V 2 bases and J 3 bases, with 9 bases left between them. This CDR3 region has 14 residues. Germline-derived CDR1 and CDR2 are MNHNY and SVGAGI (reference sequence). The CDR3 nucleotides are TGTGCCAGCAGTTACGAAACGGAGACAGATACGCAGTATTTT. Translation: CASSYETETDTQYF.